This TCR beta chain came from a study of T cell responses to AZD1222 COVID-19 vaccine. Study-wide results and caveats: Spike-specific TCRs gained breadth and depth after people received two AZD1222 doses. The donors showed a predominance of white British ancestry and of females, with possible underestimation of clonal diversity.

TCRdb's table, derived via immunoSEQ multiplex PCR, lists solely in-frame clones and lacks some. Of roughly 140,000 clones listed, 85% to 90% were seen once; the top ten hold 2.5% to 3.5%. This CDR3 has 13 amino acids. Looked up from germline, CDR1 is MNHEY and CDR2 is SVGAGI. V shed 7 bases and J 15 bases; nucleotides not matched to a gene: 13. Regarding this clone: Its specificity is not known.

This TCR was sampled from an adult who received the AZD1222 COVID-19 vaccine. The source material was peripheral blood, sampled 28 days after the second AZD1222 dose. The chain links TRBV6-5 to TRBJ2-2; 8 bases match TRBD2. The CDR3 DNA follows: TGTGCCAGCACTCTATCAAGCGGGGGAGCAATGTTTTTT. Its translation is CASTLSSGGAMFF.